These 9 T cell receptor beta chains were all obtained from the same sample, sequenced in a study of OX40 agonist ivuxolimab in advanced cancers. Clones were read by immunoSEQ multiplex PCR, and TCRdb kept only the in-frame ones, dropping some. The table includes approximately 44,000 clones, approximately 84% detected once. The source material was CD4+ or CD8+ T cells sorted from blood, sampled in a trial of the OX40 agonist ivuxolimab. Source of these receptors: an adult with an advanced solid tumor such as melanoma, head and neck, liver or kidney cancer.

V and J are TRBV21-1 and TRBJ2-1; whether TRBD1, the table's D call, matches the DNA was not checked. TRBV21-1 is given as a pseudogene. The CDR3 is 15 residues long. In DNA, the CDR3 is TGTGCCAGCAGCAATGACAGGGGGCCTTACAATGAGCAGTTCTTC. It specifies CASSNDRGPYNEQFF.

V and J are TRBV6-1 and TRBJ2-3; D remains ambiguous. Germline V gene lookup returns CDR1 MNHNS and CDR2 SASEGT. The V end was cut by 6 bases, the J end by 2 bases, with 15 bases between. The CDR3 spans 15 residues. The CDR3 loop reads CASSPGLSFTDTQYF. The CDR3 DNA reads as TGTGCCAGCAGCCCCGGGCTTAGCTTCACAGATACGCAGTATTTT.

V is TRBV6-1 and J is TRBJ2-7; 9 nucleotides agree with TRBD1. The V gene's germline CDR1 is MNHNS and CDR2 SASEGT. This CDR3 has 14 amino acids. The ends lost 5 bases at V and 3 bases at J; junction bases unmatched: 5. CDR3 bases: TGTGCCAGCAGTATCCGGGACAGGGTCTACGAGCAGTACTTC. Translating gives CASSIRDRVYEQYF.

V is TRBV28 and J is TRBJ2-3; D gene uncertain. This CDR3 spans 12 amino acids. Trimming removed 0 bases from V and 3 bases from J, with 1 base in between. Germline lookup yields CDR1 MDHEN and CDR2 SYDVKM. The CDR3 is CASSLWTDTQYF. The DNA of the CDR3 is TGTGCCAGCAGTTTATGGACAGATACGCAGTATTTT.

The chain is built from TRBV7-8 and TRBJ1-1; 7 bases match TRBD1. Germline assignment: CDR1 SGHVS and CDR2 FQNEAQ. The CDR3 is made up of 13 amino acids. V trimming: 4 bases; J trimming: 4 bases; junction bases outside the gene matches: 3. The CDR3 DNA reads as TGTGCCAGCAGCTCGGACAGGACCACTGAAGCTTTCTTT. This sequence encodes CASSSDRTTEAFF.

The rearrangement uses TRBV30 and TRBJ2-7; D tentatively reads TRBD1 or TRBD2 (6 bases each). Trimming cost V 0 bases and J 4 bases, with 13 bases left between them. Germline V gene data show CDR1 as GTSNPN and CDR2 as SVGIG (reference sequence). The length of the CDR3 is 14 residues. CDR3 bases: TGTGCCTGGAGTGTGGTAGGGGGAGGTTACGAGCAGTACTTC. Protein sequence: CAWSVVGGGYEQYF. The full variable domain, in which reference TRBV30 and TRBJ2-7 provide the parts outside the CDR3, is SQTIHQWPATLVQPVGSPLSLECTVEGTSNPNLYWYRQAAGRGLQLLFYSVGIGQISSEVPQNLSASRPQDRQFILSSKKLLLSDSGFYLCAWSVVGGGYEQYFGPGTRLTVT.

This sequence joins TRBV18 and TRBJ1-1; D is ambiguous. CDR3 size: 16 residues. Germline CDR1 KGHSH, CDR2 LQKENI. Trimming removed 2 bases from V and 5 bases from J, with 18 bases in between. CDR3 coding DNA: TGTGCCAGCTCACCAGTTTCTATAGTAGGGAGTACTGAAGCTTTCTTT. This codes for CASSPVSIVGSTEAFF.

The chain uses TRBV5-1 and TRBJ2-2, with TRBD2 matching 10 bases. The CDR3 is 16 amino acids. With 4 bases clipped from V and 7 bases from J, the junction kept 10 bases outside the gene matches. The germline CDR1 and CDR2 sequences are SGHRS and YFSETQ. CDR3: CASSQGLAGAVGELFF. The CDR3 coding sequence is TGCGCCAGCAGCCAAGGCCTAGCGGGAGCGGTCGGGGAGCTGTTTTTT.

The chain combines TRBV28 with TRBJ1-1; D call uncertain. Trimming left V 6 bases short and J 4 bases short, with 12 bases between. The CDR3 covers 13 residues. Germline V lookup: CDR1 MDHEN, CDR2 SYDVKM. The CDR3 DNA reads as TGTGCCAGCAGGAGGCCCGGGAGCACTGAAGCTTTCTTT. It encodes CASRRPGSTEAFF.